These T cell receptor beta chains were read from a single sample in a study of prognosis after radiotherapy for stage I lung cancer. TCRdb recomputed calls from the multiplex PCR reads with MiXCR, one row per CDR3 protein. Counted here are roughly 38,000 distinct CDR3 sequences, approximately 25% occurring once; the ten biggest clones make up 25% to 30%. This specimen was PBMCs, taken before or after stereotactic body radiation therapy (not recorded which). Receptors originate from a donor aged 50 or older with non-small cell lung cancer. Each CDR3 is given with its conserved first and last residue. Each record gives: J gene, clone size, D gene, V gene, CDR3 DNA, CDR3 protein. D genes are given only for firm matches. Size tells how often a clone was seen (once, few, many) or the class of an expanded clone, and some rows leave it out.

j_gene: TRBJ2-7
abundance: many
d_gene: .
v_gene: TRBV5-1
CDR3nt: TGCGCCAGCAGCTTGGCGGTGGGATACGAGCAGTACTTC
CDR3aa: CASSLAVGYEQYF

j_gene: TRBJ2-7
abundance: many
d_gene: .
v_gene: TRBV28
CDR3nt: TGTGCCAGCAGTTTACCGACAGTGGGGACCAACGAGCAGTACTTC
CDR3aa: CASSLPTVGTNEQYF

j_gene: TRBJ2-3
abundance: many
d_gene: TRBD2
v_gene: TRBV4-1
CDR3nt: TGCGCCAGCAGCCATGAAGGACTAGCGGGGACCACAGATACGCAGTATTTT
CDR3aa: CASSHEGLAGTTDTQYF

j_gene: TRBJ1-2
abundance: many
d_gene: .
v_gene: TRBV28
CDR3nt: TGTGCCAGCAGTTTGGGGACCTATGGCTACACCTTC
CDR3aa: CASSLGTYGYTF

j_gene: TRBJ1-3
abundance: many
d_gene: .
v_gene: TRBV7-9
CDR3nt: TGTGCCAGCAGCCCTGGGACCGGCGAGGGCACCATATATTTT
CDR3aa: CASSPGTGEGTIYF

j_gene: TRBJ2-5
abundance: many
d_gene: .
v_gene: TRBV5-1
CDR3nt: TGCGCCAGCAGCTTGGCCCAAGAGACCCAGTACTTC
CDR3aa: CASSLAQETQYF

j_gene: TRBJ2-7
abundance: many
d_gene: TRBD2
v_gene: TRBV6-2/TRBV6-3
CDR3nt: TGTGCCAGCACTCCCGGGACTAGCGGGAGGCCCCGGTGGGAGCAGTACTTC
CDR3aa: CASTPGTSGRPRWEQYF

j_gene: TRBJ1-3
abundance: many
d_gene: .
v_gene: TRBV7-9
CDR3nt: TGTGCCAGCAGCCCATCGACTTCACTCTCTGGAAACACCATATATTTT
CDR3aa: CASSPSTSLSGNTIYF

j_gene: TRBJ1-5
abundance: many
d_gene: .
v_gene: TRBV6-1
CDR3nt: TGTGCCAGCAGTACTGATGGGGGGTCGAGTCAGCCCCAGCATTTT
CDR3aa: CASSTDGGSSQPQHF

j_gene: TRBJ2-1
abundance: many
d_gene: TRBD2
v_gene: TRBV28
CDR3nt: TGTGCCAGCAGTTTATATCCGGGACTAGCGGGCTACAATGAGCAGTTCTTC
CDR3aa: CASSLYPGLAGYNEQFF

j_gene: TRBJ2-1
abundance: many
d_gene: .
v_gene: TRBV5-5
CDR3nt: TGTGCCAGCAGCGGAACTCAAGCGACGGATGAGCAGTTCTTC
CDR3aa: CASSGTQATDEQFF

j_gene: TRBJ2-5
abundance: few
d_gene: .
v_gene: TRBV25-1
CDR3nt: TGTGCCGGCAGTGTCCGAGGGGGGGCAGAGACCCAGTACTTC
CDR3aa: CAGSVRGGAETQYF

j_gene: TRBJ2-7
abundance: .
d_gene: .
v_gene: TRBV2
CDR3nt: TGTGCCAACAGTCCCCCCCCGGACACCGAATACGAGCAGTACTTC
CDR3aa: CANSPPPDTEYEQYF

j_gene: TRBJ2-5
abundance: many
d_gene: .
v_gene: TRBV7-9
CDR3nt: TGTGCCAGCAGCGCGACAGCGTACCAAGAGACCCAGTACTTC
CDR3aa: CASSATAYQETQYF

j_gene: TRBJ2-7
abundance: many
d_gene: .
v_gene: TRBV12-3/TRBV12-4
CDR3nt: TGTGCCAGCAGTCCCGAGGGGGAGCAGTACTTC
CDR3aa: CASSPEGEQYF

j_gene: TRBJ2-6
abundance: many
d_gene: TRBD1
v_gene: TRBV19
CDR3nt: TGTGCCGCTCAATACAGGGGGCCTGGGGCCAACGTCCTGACTTTC
CDR3aa: CAAQYRGPGANVLTF

j_gene: TRBJ2-7
abundance: .
d_gene: TRBD2
v_gene: TRBV20-1
CDR3nt: TGCAGTGCTAGAGATCTTATTAGCGGGGCGACCTACGAGCAGTACTTC
CDR3aa: CSARDLISGATYEQYF

j_gene: TRBJ2-6
abundance: .
d_gene: TRBD1
v_gene: TRBV24-1
CDR3nt: TGTGCCACCGGTCCCCTTGACAGGGGAAGGTCTGGGGCCAACGTCCTGACTTTC
CDR3aa: CATGPLDRGRSGANVLTF

j_gene: TRBJ2-1
abundance: many
d_gene: TRBD2
v_gene: TRBV7-6
CDR3nt: TGTGCCAGCAGACCTATAGCGGGGGCGTTATCTGGTGGTGAGCAGTTCTTC
CDR3aa: CASRPIAGALSGGEQFF

j_gene: TRBJ2-1
abundance: .
d_gene: .
v_gene: TRBV6-1
CDR3nt: TGTGCCAGCAGCCCGACAGGACTGGATGTGATTGGTGAGCAGTTCTTC
CDR3aa: CASSPTGLDVIGEQFF

j_gene: TRBJ2-1
abundance: many
d_gene: TRBD2
v_gene: TRBV6-1
CDR3nt: TGTGCCAGCACCTTTGGGAGGGAAGATGAGCAGTTCTTC
CDR3aa: CASTFGREDEQFF

j_gene: TRBJ1-5
abundance: many
d_gene: .
v_gene: TRBV12-3/TRBV12-4
CDR3nt: TGTGCCAGCAGTTTCTCGCGGGACGGGCCCCAGCATTTT
CDR3aa: CASSFSRDGPQHF

j_gene: TRBJ1-2
abundance: many
d_gene: TRBD1
v_gene: TRBV5-4
CDR3nt: TGTGCCAGCAGCGAAGACAGGGATGGCTACACCTTC
CDR3aa: CASSEDRDGYTF

j_gene: TRBJ1-3
abundance: many
d_gene: .
v_gene: TRBV18
CDR3nt: TGTGCCAGCTCACCAACCAAATGGGGAGCTTCTAGCTCTGGAAACACCATATATTTT
CDR3aa: CASSPTKWGASSSGNTIYF

j_gene: TRBJ2-3
abundance: many
d_gene: .
v_gene: TRBV12-3/TRBV12-4
CDR3nt: TGTGCCAGCAGTTTGAACACAGATACGCAGTATTTT
CDR3aa: CASSLNTDTQYF

j_gene: TRBJ2-7
abundance: medium-sized
d_gene: .
v_gene: TRBV27
CDR3nt: TGTGCCAGCATGCGGAGCAGATCCTACGAGCAGTACTTC
CDR3aa: CASMRSRSYEQYF

j_gene: TRBJ1-2
abundance: many
d_gene: TRBD1
v_gene: TRBV27
CDR3nt: TGTGCCAGCAGCCTGACCGGGACAGGCCTCTATGGCTACACCTTC
CDR3aa: CASSLTGTGLYGYTF

j_gene: TRBJ2-7
abundance: many
d_gene: .
v_gene: TRBV7-2
CDR3nt: TGTGCCAGCAGCCGCCGCAGGGGTTCCTACGAGCAGTACTTC
CDR3aa: CASSRRRGSYEQYF

j_gene: TRBJ2-5
abundance: many
d_gene: TRBD2
v_gene: TRBV6-2/TRBV6-3
CDR3nt: TGTGCCAGTAGAATAGCGGGGGCCCCAGGAGAGACCCAGTACTTC
CDR3aa: CASRIAGAPGETQYF

j_gene: TRBJ2-1
abundance: many
d_gene: .
v_gene: TRBV7-9
CDR3nt: TGTGCCAGCAGCTTACCCTTGGGACTTTCTCAGGAGGGCAATGAGCAGTTCTTC
CDR3aa: CASSLPLGLSQEGNEQFF

j_gene: TRBJ2-7
abundance: many
d_gene: TRBD1
v_gene: TRBV5-5
CDR3nt: TGTGCCAGCAGCCCGGAATGGACAGGGGGCGAGCAGTACTTC
CDR3aa: CASSPEWTGGEQYF

j_gene: TRBJ1-2
abundance: many
d_gene: .
v_gene: TRBV6-1
CDR3nt: TGTGCCAGCAGTGAAACTTTGGAGTGGGATAACTATGGCTACACCTTC
CDR3aa: CASSETLEWDNYGYTF

j_gene: TRBJ1-4
abundance: many
d_gene: .
v_gene: TRBV6-6
CDR3nt: TGTGCCAGCAGTTACTCGGGGGCAGCTAATGAAAAACTGTTTTTT
CDR3aa: CASSYSGAANEKLFF

j_gene: TRBJ2-2
abundance: .
d_gene: TRBD2
v_gene: TRBV5-1
CDR3nt: TGCGCCAGCAGCTTATCGGGACTAAGGCAGGATCCGAACACCGGGGAGCTGTTTTTT
CDR3aa: CASSLSGLRQDPNTGELFF

j_gene: TRBJ2-1
abundance: many
d_gene: .
v_gene: TRBV19
CDR3nt: TGTGCCAGTGGCACGGGGCCTGCAAACAATGAGCAGTTCTTC
CDR3aa: CASGTGPANNEQFF

j_gene: TRBJ2-1
abundance: .
d_gene: .
v_gene: TRBV6-1
CDR3nt: TGTGCCAGCAGTGAACTAATAATATCGGGGTCCAATGAGCAGTTCTTC
CDR3aa: CASSELIISGSNEQFF

j_gene: TRBJ2-3
abundance: many
d_gene: TRBD1
v_gene: TRBV24-1
CDR3nt: TGTGCCACCAGTGATACCCGGGACAGGGGGCCAAATACGCAGTATTTT
CDR3aa: CATSDTRDRGPNTQYF

j_gene: TRBJ2-7
abundance: many
d_gene: TRBD1
v_gene: TRBV6-1
CDR3nt: TGTGCCAGCAGAATCCTTGGGACAGGCGGCGAGCAGTACTTC
CDR3aa: CASRILGTGGEQYF

j_gene: TRBJ2-7
abundance: .
d_gene: .
v_gene: TRBV7-8
CDR3nt: TGTGCCAGCAGCTTAATGGGGACATGGATCTACGAGCAGTACTTC
CDR3aa: CASSLMGTWIYEQYF

j_gene: TRBJ2-5
abundance: .
d_gene: .
v_gene: TRBV20-1
CDR3nt: TGCAGTTCATCTGGAGTACAAGAGACCCAGTACTTC
CDR3aa: CSSSGVQETQYF

j_gene: TRBJ1-5
abundance: many
d_gene: .
v_gene: TRBV7-9
CDR3nt: TGTGCCAGCAGCTCCTCGGGGGGCAATCAGCCCCAGCATTTT
CDR3aa: CASSSSGGNQPQHF

j_gene: TRBJ1-3
abundance: many
d_gene: TRBD1
v_gene: TRBV6-1
CDR3nt: TGTGCCAGCGGGACAGGGGCTATGTATTTT
CDR3aa: CASGTGAMYF

j_gene: TRBJ1-1
abundance: .
d_gene: .
v_gene: TRBV18
CDR3nt: TGTGCCATCTCACAACCCCCCCCGGGGAACACTGAAGCTTTCTTT
CDR3aa: CAISQPPPGNTEAFF

j_gene: TRBJ2-7
abundance: many
d_gene: .
v_gene: TRBV15
CDR3nt: TGTGCCACCAGCCAAGTGGTAGGGGTAGGGGAGCAGTACTTC
CDR3aa: CATSQVVGVGEQYF

j_gene: TRBJ1-4
abundance: many
d_gene: .
v_gene: TRBV4-2
CDR3nt: TGTGCCAGCAGCCAAGATGGTGGCAGGAGCATAGCACTGTTTTTT
CDR3aa: CASSQDGGRSIALFF

j_gene: TRBJ1-1
abundance: .
d_gene: TRBD1
v_gene: TRBV20-1
CDR3nt: TGCAGTGCTAGTCACGGGACAGGGCCCACTGAAGCTTTATTT
CDR3aa: CSASHGTGPTEALF

j_gene: TRBJ2-1
abundance: many
d_gene: .
v_gene: TRBV4-1
CDR3nt: TGCGCCAGCAGCCAAAGGGACGACTGGTACAATGAGCAGTTCTTC
CDR3aa: CASSQRDDWYNEQFF

j_gene: TRBJ2-2
abundance: .
d_gene: TRBD2
v_gene: TRBV2
CDR3nt: TGTGCCAGCAGTGGCGGGGGGGCGGTCACCGGGGAGCTGTTTTTT
CDR3aa: CASSGGGAVTGELFF

j_gene: TRBJ1-1
abundance: many
d_gene: .
v_gene: TRBV12-3/TRBV12-4
CDR3nt: TGTGCCAGCAGTCCCAGGGGCGATGGGTTCACTGAAGCTTTCTTT
CDR3aa: CASSPRGDGFTEAFF

j_gene: TRBJ1-6
abundance: many
d_gene: .
v_gene: TRBV20-1
CDR3nt: TGCAGTGCTTCCTTTACCAAGACTAATTCACCCCTCCACTTT
CDR3aa: CSASFTKTNSPLHF

j_gene: TRBJ2-5
abundance: many
d_gene: TRBD2
v_gene: TRBV5-1
CDR3nt: TGCGCCAGCAGCTTGGTAGTGGGCGGGAGAGAGACCCAGTACTTC
CDR3aa: CASSLVVGGRETQYF

j_gene: TRBJ2-2
abundance: .
d_gene: .
v_gene: TRBV7-8
CDR3nt: TGTGCCAGCAGCTTCAGGGGAAGTACCGGGGAGTTGCTTTTT
CDR3aa: CASSFRGSTGELLF

j_gene: TRBJ2-1
abundance: many
d_gene: .
v_gene: TRBV5-1
CDR3nt: TGCGCCAGCAGCTTGGAGTCAGGGGGGTGGGAGCAGTTCTTC
CDR3aa: CASSLESGGWEQFF